This TCR beta chain comes out of a study of CD8+ T cells in alopecia areata. The treatment was: oral pan-JAK inhibitor, 5-10 mg twice daily. V dropped 5 bases and J dropped 2; count of bases not matched to a gene: 9. The CDR3 extends over 15 amino acids. The germline CDR1 and CDR2 sequences are SEHNR and FQNEAQ (reference sequence). Once RNA had been extracted, it was reverse transcribed into cDNA to act as the sequencing template. TCRdb keeps only in-frame clones here, not all; method: immunoSEQ multiplex PCR. The repertoire holds about 76,000 clones, with roughly 70% as singletons. The specimen comprised CD8+ T cells sorted from blood, sampled at week 24, from a patient treated with tofacitinib. This TCR was sampled from a human donor with alopecia areata. This chain links TRBV7-9 with TRBJ2-7; 7 positions agree with TRBD1. CDR3 sequence reads: CASSLPETGTYEQYF. The CDR3 DNA follows: TGTGCCAGCAGCCTCCCTGAGACAGGGACCTACGAGCAGTACTTC.